The next 19 T cell receptor beta chains were all read from a single sample in a study of CD8 T cells in ankylosing spondylitis. In TCRdb, the 5' RACE reads were re-called with MiXCR into one record per CDR3 protein. This sample has 150,000 to 200,000 distinct CDR3 sequences, with 15% to 20% found just once. Sequencing was performed on blood, either unsorted or a sorted T cell fraction (not recorded which). These receptors originate from a male donor aged 10-35 years with ankylosing spondylitis or in good health (not recorded which).

The rearrangement joins TRBV12-3 or TRBV12-4 to TRBJ2-6; 7 bases fit TRBD1. The CDR3 extends over 17 amino acids. V shed 7 bases and J 0 bases; nucleotides not matched to a gene: 9. The CDR3 nucleotides are TGTGCCAGCACCCGGACAGGCCTAGCCTCTGGGGCCAACGTCCTGACTTTC. It codes for CASTRTGLASGANVLTF.

This clonotype was observed at least ten times. The V gene is TRBV10-2, the J gene TRBJ1-1, with D possibly matching TRBD1 (6 bases). This CDR3 is 13 amino acids long. The V end lost 0 bases, the J end lost 11 bases, and 13 bases lay between the germline ends. The V gene's germline CDR1 is WSHSY and CDR2 SAAADI. CDR3 DNA sequence: TGCGCCAGCAGTGAGTCGACATGGGGGGCGGCTTTCTTT. Amino acids: CASSESTWGAAFF.

This clonotype was picked up many times. The genes are TRBV20-1 and TRBJ1-3; D is undetermined. The CDR3 spans 15 residues. Trimming shortened V by 0 bases and J by 0 bases, and 9 bases separated the two germline ends. The germline V gene encodes CDR1 DFQATT and CDR2 SNEGSKA (reference sequence). The CDR3 DNA sequence: TGCAGTGCTAGAGACACGAAGAGCTCTGGAAACACCATATATTTT. Its protein product is CSARDTKSSGNTIYF.

This clonotype came up many times. The gene calls are TRBV20-1 and TRBJ2-6, with a weak D call TRBD2 (5 bases). CDR3 size: 17 residues. V was cut by 6 bases and J by 2 bases, with 20 bases left in between. CDR1 and CDR2 from the germline V gene are DFQATT and SNEGSKA (reference sequence). CDR3 residues: CSADTWGEGAGANVLTF. Written as DNA, the CDR3 is TGCAGTGCCGATACGTGGGGTGAGGGAGCTGGGGCCAACGTCCTGACTTTC.

This clonotype was observed at least ten times. CDR3 nucleotides: TGTGCCAGCAGCGAATCCGGGGAGCTGTTTTTT. Translating gives CASSESGELFF. The chain has TRBV9 and TRBJ2-2; D remains ambiguous. Germline values: CDR1 SGDLS, CDR2 YYNGEE. V lost 3 bases and J lost 6, with 3 bases in between. The CDR3 runs to 11 residues.

The gene calls are TRBV5-1 and TRBJ2-1, with unresolved D. Germline CDR1 reads SGHRS; CDR2 reads YFSETQ. V lost 0 bases, J lost 15 bases, and 13 bases lay in between. The length of the CDR3 is 12 residues. CDR3 nucleotides: TGCGCCAGCAGCTTGGAGGCGTTCCACCCGTTCTTC. Its translation: CASSLEAFHPFF.

This clonotype was counted ten times or more. The rearrangement uses TRBV7-6 and TRBJ2-1; no reliable D call. CDR3 length: 12 residues. Trimming took off 1 base at V and 3 bases at J, with 1 base between the two ends. Germline V gene data show CDR1 as SGHVS and CDR2 as FNYEAQ. The CDR3 sequence is CASSLDYNEQFF. DNA of the CDR3: TGTGCCAGCAGCTTAGACTACAATGAGCAGTTCTTC.

This clonotype was counted many times. The chain links TRBV5-1 to TRBJ1-1; 7 bases map to TRBD1. V lost 0 bases and J lost 1; bases outside the gene matches: 6. This CDR3 spans 16 amino acids. CDR1 and CDR2 from the germline V gene are SGHRS and YFSETQ. Here the CDR3 DNA reads TGCGCCAGCAGCTTGGCCATCCCAGGGGGGAACACTGAAGCTTTCTTT. As protein: CASSLAIPGGNTEAFF. The variable domain in full, with the rest retrieved from reference TRBV5-1 and TRBJ1-1, is KAGVTQTPRYLIKTRGQQVTLSCSPISGHRSVSWYQQTPGQGLQFLFEYFSETQRNKGNFPGRFSGRQFSNSRSEMNVSTLELGDSALYLCASSLAIPGGNTEAFFGQGTRLTVV.

This clonotype was seen repeatedly, ten times or more. The chain has TRBV13 and TRBJ2-3; D tentatively fits TRBD1 or TRBD2 (6 bases each). The CDR3 contains 16 residues. Trimming pared 1 base from V and 0 bases from J, leaving 11 bases between. Germline V gene sequence: CDR1 PRHDT, CDR2 FYEKMQ (reference sequence). CDR3: CASSLAGATSTDTQYF. Here the CDR3 DNA reads TGTGCCAGCAGCTTAGCGGGGGCCACTAGCACAGATACGCAGTATTTT. The complete variable domain, with remaining parts taken from reference TRBV13 and TRBJ2-3, reads AAGVIQSPRHLIKEKRETATLKCYPIPRHDTVYWYQQGPGQDPQFLISFYEKMQSDKGSIPDRFSAQQFSDYHSELNMSSLELGDSALYFCASSLAGATSTDTQYFGPGTRLTVL.

This clonotype was seen many times. The CDR3 DNA follows: TGTGCCAGCAGCTTTGCCGGCAATAGCAATCAGCCCCAGCATTTT. It translates to CASSFAGNSNQPQHF. The chain carries TRBV7-9 and TRBJ1-5; D ambiguous. The CDR3 contains 15 residues. V lost 3 bases to trimming and J lost 0 bases, with 9 bases between them. Germline V gene data show CDR1 as SEHNR and CDR2 as FQNEAQ (reference sequence).

This clonotype appeared many times. This chain uses TRBV9 with TRBJ2-3, with D possibly matching TRBD2 (5 bases). Germline CDR1 is SGDLS and CDR2 is YYNGEE. This CDR3 contains 14 residues. V was cut by 2 bases and J by 2 bases, with 9 bases left in between. The CDR3 reads CASSVDGDTDTQYF. CDR3 DNA sequence: TGTGCCAGCAGCGTGGACGGGGACACAGATACGCAGTATTTT.

The chain joins TRBV28 to TRBJ1-6; TRBD1 agrees at 8 bases. The CDR3 is 14 amino acids. Trimming took 10 bases from V and 3 from J; bases not matched to a gene: 5. CDR1 is MDHEN and CDR2 is SYDVKM in the germline V gene. The CDR3 nucleotides are TGTGCCACACAGGGGGTCGGCTATAATTCACCCCTCCACTTT. Its translation is CATQGVGYNSPLHF.

There are many counts of this clonotype. The CDR3, as DNA: TGTGCCAGCAGCTTAGCCGGGGATTCACCCCTCCACTTT. It specifies CASSLAGDSPLHF. The V call is TRBV7-2, the J call TRBJ1-6; D not certain. This CDR3 spans 13 amino acids. Germline-derived CDR1 and CDR2 are SGHTA and FQGNSA. The V end lost 0 bases, the J end lost 8 bases, and 5 bases lay between the germline ends.

This chain uses TRBV10-2 with TRBJ2-7; perhaps TRBD2 as D (5 bases). The length of the CDR3 is 13 residues. V dropped 5 bases and J dropped 2 bases, with 10 bases sitting between them. The germline V gene encodes CDR1 WSHSY and CDR2 SAAADI. CDR3 in amino acids: CASSSGQTYEQYV. CDR3 in DNA: TGCGCCAGCAGTAGCGGCCAAACCTACGAGCAGTACGTC.

This clonotype has a count of ten or more. The chain recombines TRBV10-3 with TRBJ2-7, with 9 bases fitting TRBD2. CDR1 is ENHRY, CDR2 SYGVKD, per germline. Germline trimming cut 2 bases from V and 5 bases from J; bases unmatched to any gene: 7. This CDR3 region has 15 residues. Here the CDR3 reads CAISETLAGSDEQYF. The CDR3 DNA follows: TGTGCCATCAGTGAGACGCTAGCGGGAAGCGACGAGCAGTACTTC.

At least ten counts were recorded for this clonotype. The chain couples TRBV10-3 to TRBJ2-1, with 12 bases aligning to TRBD2. V lost 4 bases, J lost 4 bases, and 11 bases stayed unmatched. The CDR3 contains 18 residues. CDR1 is ENHRY, CDR2 SYGVKD, per germline. In nucleotides, the CDR3 is TGTGCCATCAGTGGGTCCCCGACTAGCGGGAGTAGGTACAATGAGCAGTTCTTC. The encoded protein is CAISGSPTSGSRYNEQFF.

This clonotype was recorded many times. The chain carries TRBV10-3 and TRBJ1-5; D is ambiguous. Deletions cut 2 bases from V and 4 bases from J, with 3 bases between. The CDR3 has 12 residues. CDR1 and CDR2 (germline): ENHRY, SYGVKD. DNA for the CDR3: TGTGCCATCAGTGAGGGTAATCAGCCCCAGCATTTT. Protein product: CAISEGNQPQHF.

In its sample, this clonotype was seen many times. This chain connects TRBV7-9 to TRBJ2-3; D is undetermined. The CDR3 is made up of 16 amino acids. Germline loops: CDR1 SEHNR, CDR2 FQNEAQ (reference sequence). The V gene lost 4 bases and the J gene lost 2 bases, with 16 bases spanning the gap. CDR3 bases: TGTGCCAGCAGCTCCCCGACGTCCTGGTTCACAGATACGCAGTATTTT. Protein sequence: CASSSPTSWFTDTQYF.

This clonotype appeared many times. This rearrangement joins TRBV12-3 or TRBV12-4 to TRBJ1-5, with D perhaps matching TRBD1 (5 bases). The CDR3 runs to 15 residues. Trimming shortened V by 1 base and J by 3 bases, and 10 bases separated the two germline ends. CDR3 amino acids: CASSLVGLPNQPQHF. DNA of the CDR3: TGTGCCAGCAGTTTAGTGGGACTCCCCAATCAGCCCCAGCATTTT.